The 27 T cell receptor beta chains in this list originate from one sample, sequenced in a study of regulatory T cells in long-lasting Graves disease. Time point indicated: persistent/refractory GD, antithyroid drugs over 5 years with positive TRAb. There was RNA extracted from PBMCs, and the TCR library was made from it. Construction of the TCR beta libraries employed iRepertoire HTBI primers in conjunction with Arm-PCR of CDR3 regions. TCRdb re-analysed the multiplex PCR reads in MiXCR, keeping a single row per CDR3 protein. In the table there are some 330,000 distinct CDR3 sequences, around 23% of which are singletons. Material: peripheral blood mononuclear cells (PBMCs), obtained when the disease was refractory, from a patient treated with antithyroid drugs. These receptors were collected from a woman aged 40 to 50 with Graves disease.

This clonotype was seen ten or more times. The rearrangement uses TRBV2 and TRBJ1-1; the match to TRBD1 covers 7 bases. V was clipped by 11 bases and J by 4 bases; unmatched bases: 10. The CDR3 has 13 amino acids. Germline V gene lookup returns CDR1 SNHLY and CDR2 FYNNEI. The CDR3, as DNA: TGTGCCGGACCCGACAGGGCGAGCACTGAAGCTTTCTTT. This sequence encodes CAGPDRASTEAFF.

The V and J genes are TRBV20-1 and TRBJ2-5; D may be TRBD1 (6 bases). Germline lookup yields CDR1 DFQATT and CDR2 SNEGSKA (reference sequence). Deletions cut 5 bases from V and 2 bases from J, with 12 bases between. CDR3 length: 13 amino acids. This CDR3 is CSAPTGLQETQYF. The DNA of the CDR3 is TGCAGTGCTCCGACAGGCTTGCAAGAGACCCAGTACTTC.

Turning to this clonotype: Given a much more abundant clone one base away, this may be a read error. The chain couples TRBV29-1 to TRBJ2-7, with TRBD1 identical over 11 bases. The CDR3 spans 14 residues. CDR1 and CDR2 from the germline V gene are SQVTM and ANQGSEA. CDR3 bases: TGCAGCGTCACAGCGGGACAGGGGGTCTACGGGCAGTACTTC. The encoded protein is CSVTAGQGVYGQYF.

This clonotype occurred many times. The V and J genes are TRBV12-3 or TRBV12-4 and TRBJ2-7; D not certain. The ends were cut back, 3 bases at V and 3 bases at J, with 15 bases in the middle. CDR3 size: 15 residues. The CDR3 reads CASSLGRNGHYEQYF. The DNA of the CDR3 is TGTGCCAGCAGTTTGGGCAGAAATGGGCACTACGAGCAGTACTTC.

There are many counts of this clonotype. V usage is TRBV28 and J usage is TRBJ2-7; D is undetermined. Germline assignment: CDR1 MDHEN and CDR2 SYDVKM. Deletions cut 2 bases from V and 5 bases from J, with 16 bases between. The CDR3 consists of 15 residues. The CDR3 DNA sequence: TGTGCCAGCAGTTTAGTTGGCTCCTTTAAGGACGAGCAGTACTTC. This codes for CASSLVGSFKDEQYF.

This chain connects TRBV7-8 to TRBJ2-2, with unresolved D. In germline, CDR1 is SGHVS, CDR2 FQNEAQ. This CDR3 comprises 15 residues. V was trimmed by 1 base and J by 0 bases, leaving 6 bases between them. The CDR3: CASSLVVTNTGELFF. In nucleotides, the CDR3 is TGTGCCAGCAGCTTAGTAGTGACGAACACCGGGGAGCTGTTTTTT.

This clonotype was detected many times. The J gene is TRBJ2-7, the V gene TRBV11-2, with a tentative D call TRBD1 (5 bases). The V gene's germline CDR1 is SGHAT and CDR2 FQNNGV. Trimming took 5 bases from V and 4 from J, leaving 18 bases between them. The CDR3 totals 15 residues. CDR3 sequence: CASSPNSGLLYEQYF. The CDR3, as DNA: TGTGCCAGCAGCCCGAACTCAGGGCTACTGTACGAGCAGTACTTC.

This clonotype was picked up a small number of times. This rearrangement joins TRBV7-2 to TRBJ2-5; TRBD2 aligns across 10 bases. Germline loops: CDR1 SGHTA, CDR2 FQGNSA. With 4 bases clipped from V and 2 bases from J, the junction kept 4 bases outside the gene matches. CDR3 length: 15 residues. CDR3 protein: CASSWTSGKQETQYF. Written as DNA, the CDR3 is TGTGCCAGCAGCTGGACTAGCGGTAAACAAGAGACCCAGTACTTC.

The CDR3 here is CASSLVFPTGFYNEQFF. The DNA for the CDR3 is TGCGCCAGCAGCTTGGTATTCCCAACGGGGTTTTACAATGAGCAGTTCTTC. This chain joins TRBV5-1 and TRBJ2-1, with D possibly being TRBD2 (5 bases). The germline CDR1 and CDR2 sequences are SGHRS and YFSETQ. The CDR3 consists of 17 residues. V lost 0 bases, J lost 4 bases, and 17 bases lay in between.

The rearrangement uses TRBV11-2 and TRBJ2-2; 8 nucleotides align to TRBD2. Germline V gene data show CDR1 as SGHAT and CDR2 as FQNNGV. J gave up 5 bases and V 5 bases, and 7 bases lay outside the gene matches. The CDR3 has 15 amino acids. CDR3 sequence (DNA): TGTGCCAGCAGCCCGGGGGGGGTCCGTACCGGGGAGCTGTTTTTT. It is translated as CASSPGGVRTGELFF.

The chain has TRBV12-3 or TRBV12-4 and TRBJ2-6; 7 nucleotides agree with TRBD2. The CDR3 is made up of 18 amino acids. After removal of 2 bases from V and 0 bases from J, the junction contained 7 bases not matched to a gene. The CDR3 nucleotides are TGTGCCAGCAGTTTAAGGGTTGGCGGGGGCTCTGGGGCCAACGTCCTGACTTTC. It specifies CASSLRVGGGSGANVLTF.

In this sample, this clonotype turned up once. The chain joins TRBV2 to TRBJ2-1; a possible D gene is TRBD2 (6 bases). The CDR3 length is 9 residues. From germline, CDR1 is SNHLY and CDR2 FYNNEI. Trimming left V 8 bases short and J 14 bases short, with 10 bases between. As DNA, the CDR3 is TGTGCCAGCGGGGCGGGAAAGTTCTTC. This encodes CASGAGKFF.

In its sample, this clonotype was seen many times. This chain connects TRBV28 to TRBJ2-7; 10 nucleotides agree with TRBD1. V lost 3 bases and J lost 5; bases outside the gene matches: 7. Germline-derived CDR1 and CDR2 are MDHEN and SYDVKM. This CDR3 has 15 residues. The CDR3 nucleotides are TGTGCCAGCAGTTTCCGCGACAGGGGGCCCCACGAGCAGTACTTC. This encodes CASSFRDRGPHEQYF.

This sequence joins TRBV27 and TRBJ2-1, with D possibly being TRBD1 (5 bases). V was clipped by 2 bases and J by 7 bases, with 15 bases between them. Germline V gene data show CDR1 as MNHEY and CDR2 as SMNVEV (reference sequence). The CDR3 runs 15 residues. The CDR3 DNA reads as TGTGCCAGCAGTTTACTCAGGGTCATCCCGAATGAGCAGTTCTTC. As protein: CASSLLRVIPNEQFF.

This clonotype was observed at least ten times. This chain connects TRBV5-1 to TRBJ1-2; D gene uncertain. V was trimmed by 3 bases and J by 1 base, leaving 13 bases between them. This CDR3 spans 15 amino acids. CDR1 and CDR2 (germline): SGHRS, YFSETQ. CDR3 loop: CASSSLPIVNYGYTF. The DNA of the CDR3 is TGCGCCAGCAGCTCCCTTCCCATCGTTAACTATGGCTACACCTTC.

Concerning this clonotype itself: A read error is likely, as this CDR3 ends without the conserved phenylalanine or tryptophan. The chain carries TRBV7-2 and TRBJ2-3; TRBD2 aligns across 10 bases. Trimming removed 1 base from V and 0 bases from J; junction bases left unmatched: 1. In germline, CDR1 is SGHTA, CDR2 FQGNSA. The CDR3 spans 16 residues. CDR3 region: CASSLGAGGSTDTQYS. The CDR3, as DNA: TGTGCCAGCAGCTTAGGAGCGGGAGGGAGCACAGATACGCAGTATTCT.

Many counts were recorded for this clonotype. This sequence joins TRBV7-2 and TRBJ2-5, with 7 bases fitting TRBD2. This CDR3 is built from 14 residues. Germline loops: CDR1 SGHTA, CDR2 FQGNSA. V lost 5 bases and J lost 3; bases outside the gene matches: 6. The CDR3 DNA reads as TGTGCCAGCAGCCCCTTGGGGGGGGAAGAGACCCAGTACTTC. This encodes CASSPLGGEETQYF.

The chain links TRBV19 to TRBJ1-5; D perhaps matches TRBD1 (6 bases). Germline V CDR1 and CDR2: LNHDA, SQIVND (reference sequence). The V end lost 8 bases, the J end lost 1 base, and 12 bases lay between the germline ends. The CDR3 is 14 residues long. CDR3 sequence: CASRSRGSNQPQHF. The CDR3 region has the DNA TGTGCCAGTCGTTCCAGGGGCAGCAATCAGCCCCAGCATTTT. Together with reference TRBV19 and TRBJ1-5, the CDR3 gives the full variable domain: DGGITQSPKYLFRKEGQNVTLSCEQNLNHDAMYWYRQDPGQGLRLIYYSQIVNDFQKGDIAEGYSVSREKKESFPLTVTSAQKNPTAFYLCASRSRGSNQPQHFGDGTRLSIL.

The V gene is TRBV7-9, the J gene TRBJ2-5; 7 positions match TRBD1. The length of the CDR3 is 14 residues. Trimming at V came to 5 bases and at J to 3 bases, leaving 6 bases not matched to a gene. The germline gives CDR1 SEHNR, CDR2 FQNEAQ (reference sequence). Here the CDR3 reads CASSVSGTEETQYF. CDR3 bases: TGTGCCAGCAGCGTATCCGGGACAGAAGAGACCCAGTACTTC.

This clonotype has just a few counts. The gene calls are TRBV10-3 and TRBJ1-2; D is unresolved. V shed 5 bases and J shed 3 bases, with 16 bases lying between them. The CDR3 has 15 amino acids. CDR1 is ENHRY and CDR2 is SYGVKD in the germline V gene. CDR3 coding DNA: TGTGCCATCAGTACTTCCGGACCCTGGGACTATGGCTACACCTTC. As protein: CAISTSGPWDYGYTF.

This CDR3 reads CASSSFNTGELFF. CDR3 DNA: TGTGCCAGCTCAAGTTTCAACACCGGGGAGCTGTTTTTT. V usage is TRBV6-2 or TRBV6-3 and J usage is TRBJ2-2, with D unresolved. CDR1 MNHEY and CDR2 SVGEGT come from the germline V gene. Trimming stripped 8 bases from V and 2 bases from J, with 9 bases between. The CDR3 length is 13 residues.

This clonotype has just a few counts. The CDR3 reads CSVSGRQGGEQYF. The CDR3 coding sequence is TGCAGCGTGAGTGGCAGGCAGGGAGGCGAGCAGTACTTC. The chain recombines TRBV29-1 with TRBJ2-7; possible D gene TRBD2, 6 bases. V lost 6 bases and J lost 6, with 18 bases in between. The CDR3 runs to 13 residues. CDR1 is SQVTM, CDR2 ANQGSEA, per germline.

This clonotype has more than one count but fewer than ten. V usage is TRBV7-6 and J usage is TRBJ1-4; D is undetermined. Trimming shortened V by 1 base and J by 6 bases, and 12 bases separated the two germline ends. This CDR3 comprises 15 residues. Germline lookup yields CDR1 SGHVS and CDR2 FNYEAQ. The CDR3 region is CASSLGRPGDEKLFF. CDR3 coding DNA: TGTGCCAGCAGCTTAGGCCGACCCGGGGATGAAAAACTGTTTTTT.

This chain uses TRBV7-3 with TRBJ2-7; 11 bases are a match to TRBD2. CDR3 size: 14 residues. Trimming took 5 bases from V and 6 from J; bases not matched to a gene: 6. The germline V gene encodes CDR1 SGHTA and CDR2 FQGTGA. CDR3 amino acids: CASSLAGGEGEQYF. In DNA form, the CDR3 reads TGTGCCAGCAGCCTAGCGGGAGGTGAAGGCGAGCAGTACTTC.

The chain couples TRBV7-9 to TRBJ2-7, with TRBD2 identical over 10 bases. The CDR3 extends over 15 amino acids. The J segment lost 5 bases and the V segment lost 5 bases, leaving 9 bases of the junction unmatched. Germline-derived CDR1 and CDR2 are SEHNR and FQNEAQ (reference sequence). CDR3: CASSITAGGRNEQYF. DNA of the CDR3: TGTGCCAGCAGCATAACAGCGGGAGGGCGAAACGAGCAGTACTTC.

This clonotype was counted a few times. The gene calls are TRBV12-3 or TRBV12-4 and TRBJ2-1, with 9 positions matching TRBD2. The CDR3 runs 15 residues. The J segment lost 9 bases and the V segment lost 3 bases, leaving 9 bases of the junction unmatched. The CDR3 DNA follows: TGTGCCAGCAGTTTCATGGCGGGAGGGCCCGGTGAGCAGTTCTTC. This codes for CASSFMAGGPGEQFF.

This clonotype was found many times. This rearrangement joins TRBV12-3 or TRBV12-4 to TRBJ1-1; maybe TRBD1 (5 bases). The CDR3 covers 16 residues. V gave up 3 bases and J gave up 2 bases, with 16 bases separating them. The CDR3 nucleotides read TGTGCCAGCAGTTTGGGACCGGGACGGAGTAACACTGAAGCTTTCTTT. Residues: CASSLGPGRSNTEAFF.